The T cell receptor (beta chain) described here comes from a study of cytomegalovirus exposure and HLA in healthy donors. Study-wide points: A few CMV-associated chains were confirmed in vitro to be specific for CMV antigens. Subsequent analysis of the approximately 110 validation repertoires found a tendency for first-cohort TCR clusters to co-occur.

Regarding this clone: Antigen unknown.

From germline, CDR1 is LGHNA and CDR2 YSLEER. The junction had 8 bases not matched to a gene; V was cut back by 0 bases and J by 4 bases. There are 17 residues in the CDR3. Assay: immunoSEQ multiplex PCR; the TCRdb copy retains only in-frame clones and omits some. This table has 150,000 to 200,000 clones, 90% to 97% appearing once. The rearrangement joins TRBV4-3 to TRBJ2-3, with 9 bases identical to TRBD1. This TCR came from a woman between 18 and 30 years old in good health and CMV-seronegative. The sequencing sample was made of PBMCs. The CDR3 DNA follows: TGCGCCAGCAGCCAAGACCCCGGACAGGGGAGGGCAGATACGCAGTATTTT. Amino acids: CASSQDPGQGRADTQYF.